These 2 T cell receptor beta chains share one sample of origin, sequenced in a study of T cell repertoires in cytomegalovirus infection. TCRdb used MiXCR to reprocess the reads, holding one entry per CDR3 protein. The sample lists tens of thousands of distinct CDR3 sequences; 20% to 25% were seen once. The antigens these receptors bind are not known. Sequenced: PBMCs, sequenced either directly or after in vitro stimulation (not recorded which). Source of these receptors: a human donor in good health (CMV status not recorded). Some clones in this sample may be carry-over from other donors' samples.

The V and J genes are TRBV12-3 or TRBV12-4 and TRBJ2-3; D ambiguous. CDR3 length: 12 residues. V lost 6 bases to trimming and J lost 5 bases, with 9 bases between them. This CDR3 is CASSPTLDTQYF. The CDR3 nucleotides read TGTGCCAGCAGCCCAACCCTAGATACGCAGTATTTT.

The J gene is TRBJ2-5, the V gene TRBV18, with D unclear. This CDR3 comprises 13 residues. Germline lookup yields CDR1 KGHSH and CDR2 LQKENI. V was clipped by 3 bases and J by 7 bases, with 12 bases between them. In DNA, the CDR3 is TGTGCCAGCTCACCCGGAAGGGATGGGACCCAGTACTTC. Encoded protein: CASSPGRDGTQYF.